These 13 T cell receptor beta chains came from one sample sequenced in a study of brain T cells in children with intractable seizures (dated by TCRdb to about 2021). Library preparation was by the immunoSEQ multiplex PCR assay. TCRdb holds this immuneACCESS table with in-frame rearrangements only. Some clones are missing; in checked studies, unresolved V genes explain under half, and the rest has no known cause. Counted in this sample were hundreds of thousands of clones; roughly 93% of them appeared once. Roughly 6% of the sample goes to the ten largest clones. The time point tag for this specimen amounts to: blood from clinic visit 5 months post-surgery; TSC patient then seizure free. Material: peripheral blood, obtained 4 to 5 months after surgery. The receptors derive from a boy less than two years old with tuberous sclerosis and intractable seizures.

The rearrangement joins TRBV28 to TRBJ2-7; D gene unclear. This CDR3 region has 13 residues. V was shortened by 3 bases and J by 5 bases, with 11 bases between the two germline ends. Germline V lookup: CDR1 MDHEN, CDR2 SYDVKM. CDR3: CASSFTWANEQYF. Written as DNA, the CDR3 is TGTGCCAGCAGTTTTACGTGGGCGAACGAGCAGTACTTC.

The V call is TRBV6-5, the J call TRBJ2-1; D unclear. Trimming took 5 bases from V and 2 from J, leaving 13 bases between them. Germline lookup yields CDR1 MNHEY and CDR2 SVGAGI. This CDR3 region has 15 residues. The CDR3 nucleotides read TGTGCCAGCAGTCTGGGCGATCGTACCTACAATGAGCAGTTCTTC. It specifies CASSLGDRTYNEQFF.

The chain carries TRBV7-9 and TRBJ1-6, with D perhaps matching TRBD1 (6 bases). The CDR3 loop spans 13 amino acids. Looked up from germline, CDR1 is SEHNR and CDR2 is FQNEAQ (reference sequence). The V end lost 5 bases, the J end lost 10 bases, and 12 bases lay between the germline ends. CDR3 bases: TGTGCCAGCAGCCCCGGACAGCTCTCACCCCTCCACTTT. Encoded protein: CASSPGQLSPLHF.

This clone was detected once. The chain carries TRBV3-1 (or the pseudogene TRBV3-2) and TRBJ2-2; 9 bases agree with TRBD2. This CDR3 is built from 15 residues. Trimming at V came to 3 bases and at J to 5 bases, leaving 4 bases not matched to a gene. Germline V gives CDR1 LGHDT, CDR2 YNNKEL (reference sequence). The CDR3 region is CASSHSGSRTGELFF. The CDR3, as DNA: TGTGCCAGCAGCCATAGCGGGAGTCGAACCGGGGAGCTGTTTTTT.

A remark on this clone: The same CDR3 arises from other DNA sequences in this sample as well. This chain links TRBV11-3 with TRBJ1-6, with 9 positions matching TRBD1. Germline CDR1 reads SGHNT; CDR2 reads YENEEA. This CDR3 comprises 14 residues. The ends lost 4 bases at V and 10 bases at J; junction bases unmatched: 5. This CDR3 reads CASSSDRGDSPLHF. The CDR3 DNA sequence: TGTGCCAGCAGCTCGGACAGGGGAGACTCACCCCTCCACTTT.

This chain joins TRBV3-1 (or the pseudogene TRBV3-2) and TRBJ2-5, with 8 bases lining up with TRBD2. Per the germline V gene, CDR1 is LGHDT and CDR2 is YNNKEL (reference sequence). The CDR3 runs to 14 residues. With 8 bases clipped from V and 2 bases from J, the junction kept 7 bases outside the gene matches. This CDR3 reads CASLAGQRQETQYF. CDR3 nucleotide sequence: TGTGCCAGCCTAGCGGGCCAGAGACAAGAGACCCAGTACTTC.

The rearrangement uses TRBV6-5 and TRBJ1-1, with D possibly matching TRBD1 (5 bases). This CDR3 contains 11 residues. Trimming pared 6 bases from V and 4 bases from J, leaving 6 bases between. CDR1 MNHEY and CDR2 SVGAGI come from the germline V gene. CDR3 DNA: TGTGCCAGCAGCCAGGGCACTGAAGCTTTCTTT. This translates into CASSQGTEAFF.

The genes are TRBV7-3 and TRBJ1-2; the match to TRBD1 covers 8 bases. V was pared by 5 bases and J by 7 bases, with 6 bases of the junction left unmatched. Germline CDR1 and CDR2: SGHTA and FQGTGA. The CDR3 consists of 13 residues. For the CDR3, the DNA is TGTGCCAGCAGCCCTCGGACAGGGAGTGGCTACACCTTC. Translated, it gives CASSPRTGSGYTF. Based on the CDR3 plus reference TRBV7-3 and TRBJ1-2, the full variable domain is GAGVSQTPSNKVTEKGKYVELRCDPISGHTALYWYRQSLGQGPEFLIYFQGTGAADDSGLPNDRFFAVRPEGSVSTLKIQRTERGDSAVYLCASSPRTGSGYTFGSGTRLTVV.

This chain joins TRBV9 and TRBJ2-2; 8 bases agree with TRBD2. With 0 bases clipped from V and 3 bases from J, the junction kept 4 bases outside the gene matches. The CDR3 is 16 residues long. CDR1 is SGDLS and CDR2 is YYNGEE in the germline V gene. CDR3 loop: CASSVAGTRDTGELFF. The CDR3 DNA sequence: TGTGCCAGCAGCGTAGCCGGGACTAGAGACACCGGGGAGCTGTTTTTT. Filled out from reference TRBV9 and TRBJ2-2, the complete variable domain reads DSGVTQTPKHLITATGQRVTLRCSPRSGDLSVYWYQQSLDQGLQFLIQYYNGEERAKGNILERFSAQQFPDLHSELNLSSLELGDSALYFCASSVAGTRDTGELFFGEGSRLTVL.

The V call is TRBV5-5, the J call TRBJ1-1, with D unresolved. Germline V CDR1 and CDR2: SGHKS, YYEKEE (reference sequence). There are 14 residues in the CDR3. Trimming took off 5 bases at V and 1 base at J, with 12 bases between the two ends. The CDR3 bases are TGTGCCAGCAGTTCCTTCAAGGGGAACACTGAAGCTTTCTTT. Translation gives CASSSFKGNTEAFF.

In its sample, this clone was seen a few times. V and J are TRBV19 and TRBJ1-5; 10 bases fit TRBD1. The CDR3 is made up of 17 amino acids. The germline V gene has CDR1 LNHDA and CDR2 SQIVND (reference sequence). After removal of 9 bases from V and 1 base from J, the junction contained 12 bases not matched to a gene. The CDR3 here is CASGGGQGRSSNQPQHF. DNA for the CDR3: TGTGCCAGCGGCGGGGGACAGGGGAGGTCGAGCAATCAGCCCCAGCATTTT.

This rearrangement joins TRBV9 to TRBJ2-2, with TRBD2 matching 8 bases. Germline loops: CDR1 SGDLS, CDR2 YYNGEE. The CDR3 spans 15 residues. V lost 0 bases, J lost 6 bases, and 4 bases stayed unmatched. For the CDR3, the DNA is TGTGCCAGCAGCGTAGCCGGGACTAGTCCCGGGGAGCTGTTTTTT. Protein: CASSVAGTSPGELFF.

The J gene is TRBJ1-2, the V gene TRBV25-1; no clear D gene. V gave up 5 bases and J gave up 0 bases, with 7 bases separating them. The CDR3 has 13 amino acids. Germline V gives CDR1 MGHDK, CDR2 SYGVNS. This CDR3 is CASSYGANYGYTF. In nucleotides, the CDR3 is TGTGCCAGCAGTTATGGGGCTAACTATGGCTACACCTTC.